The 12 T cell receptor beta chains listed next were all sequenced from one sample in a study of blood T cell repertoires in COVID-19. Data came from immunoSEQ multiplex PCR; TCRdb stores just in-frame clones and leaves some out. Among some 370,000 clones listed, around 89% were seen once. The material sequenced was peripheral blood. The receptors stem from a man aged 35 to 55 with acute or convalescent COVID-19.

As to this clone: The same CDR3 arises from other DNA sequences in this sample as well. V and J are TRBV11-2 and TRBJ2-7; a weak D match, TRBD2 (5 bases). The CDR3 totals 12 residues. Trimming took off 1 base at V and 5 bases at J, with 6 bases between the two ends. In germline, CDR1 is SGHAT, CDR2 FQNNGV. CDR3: CASSLGEHEQYF. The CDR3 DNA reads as TGTGCCAGCAGCTTAGGGGAGCACGAGCAGTACTTC.

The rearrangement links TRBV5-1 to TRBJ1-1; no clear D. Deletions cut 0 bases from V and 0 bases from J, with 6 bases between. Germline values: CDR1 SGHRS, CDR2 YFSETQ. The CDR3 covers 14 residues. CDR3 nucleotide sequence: TGCGCCAGCAGCTTGGAATTCATGAACACTGAAGCTTTCTTT. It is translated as CASSLEFMNTEAFF.

The DNA for the CDR3 is TGTGCCAGCAGTTACGGAGAGAGCGGGACAGATACGCAGTATTTT. Residues: CASSYGESGTDTQYF. The chain has TRBV6-5 and TRBJ2-3, with a possible D match to TRBD2 (6 bases). CDR1 is MNHEY and CDR2 is SVGAGI in the germline V gene. V dropped 2 bases and J dropped 3 bases, with 12 bases sitting between them. CDR3 length: 15 amino acids.

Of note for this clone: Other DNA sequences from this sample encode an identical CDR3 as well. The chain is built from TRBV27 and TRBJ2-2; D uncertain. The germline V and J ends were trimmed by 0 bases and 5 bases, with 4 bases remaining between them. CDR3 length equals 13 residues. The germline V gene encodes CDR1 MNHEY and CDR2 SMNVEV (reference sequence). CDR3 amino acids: CASSLSRTGELFF. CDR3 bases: TGTGCCAGCAGTTTATCGCGGACCGGGGAGCTGTTTTTT.

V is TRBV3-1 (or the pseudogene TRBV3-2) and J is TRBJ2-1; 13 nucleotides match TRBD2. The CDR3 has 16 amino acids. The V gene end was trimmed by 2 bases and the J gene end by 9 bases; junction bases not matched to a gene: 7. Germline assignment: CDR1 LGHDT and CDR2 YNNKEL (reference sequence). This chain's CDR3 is CASSQYGTSGTSEQFF. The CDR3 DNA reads TGTGCCAGCAGCCAATATGGGACTAGCGGGACAAGTGAGCAGTTCTTC.

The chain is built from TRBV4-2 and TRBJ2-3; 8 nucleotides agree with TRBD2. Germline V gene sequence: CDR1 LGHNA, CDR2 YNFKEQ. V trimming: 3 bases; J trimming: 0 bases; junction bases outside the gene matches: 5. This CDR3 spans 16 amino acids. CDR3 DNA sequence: TGTGCCAGCAGCCAGAAGGTAGCGGGAAGCACAGATACGCAGTATTTT. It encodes CASSQKVAGSTDTQYF.

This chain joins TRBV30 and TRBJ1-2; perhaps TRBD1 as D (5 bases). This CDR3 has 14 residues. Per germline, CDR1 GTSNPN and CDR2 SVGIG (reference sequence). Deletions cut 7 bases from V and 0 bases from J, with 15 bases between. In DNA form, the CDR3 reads TGTGCCTCGGACCCGGGGGAAACTAACTATGGCTACACCTTC. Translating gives CASDPGETNYGYTF.

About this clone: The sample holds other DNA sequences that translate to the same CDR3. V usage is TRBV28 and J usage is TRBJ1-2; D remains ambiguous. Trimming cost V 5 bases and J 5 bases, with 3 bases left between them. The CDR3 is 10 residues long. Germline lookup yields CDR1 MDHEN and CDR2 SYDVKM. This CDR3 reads CASSQYGYTF. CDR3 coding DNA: TGTGCCAGCAGTCAATATGGCTACACCTTC.

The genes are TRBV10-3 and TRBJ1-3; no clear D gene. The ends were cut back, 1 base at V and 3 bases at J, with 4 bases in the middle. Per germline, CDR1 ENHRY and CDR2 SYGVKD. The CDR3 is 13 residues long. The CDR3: CAISEFGGNTIYF. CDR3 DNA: TGTGCCATCAGTGAGTTCGGTGGAAACACCATATATTTT.

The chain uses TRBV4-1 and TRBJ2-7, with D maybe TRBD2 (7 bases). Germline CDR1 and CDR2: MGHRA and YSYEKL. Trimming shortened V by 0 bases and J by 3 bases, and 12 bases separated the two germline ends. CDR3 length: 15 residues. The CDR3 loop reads CASSQDRGGYYEQYF. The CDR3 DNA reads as TGCGCCAGCAGCCAAGATAGGGGGGGGTACTACGAGCAGTACTTC.

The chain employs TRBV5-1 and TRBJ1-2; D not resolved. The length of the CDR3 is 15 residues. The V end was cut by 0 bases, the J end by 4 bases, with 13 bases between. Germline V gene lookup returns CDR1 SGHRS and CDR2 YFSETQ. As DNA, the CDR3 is TGCGCCAGCAGCTTGGGTGGATTTTCGGGCTATGGCTACACCTTC. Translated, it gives CASSLGGFSGYGYTF.

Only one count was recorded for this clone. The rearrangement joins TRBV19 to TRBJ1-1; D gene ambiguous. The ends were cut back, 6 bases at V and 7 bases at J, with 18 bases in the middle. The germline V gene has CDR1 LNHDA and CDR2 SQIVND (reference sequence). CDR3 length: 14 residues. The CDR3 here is CASRKPGESGEAFF. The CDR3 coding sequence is TGTGCCAGTAGAAAGCCAGGCGAGTCAGGTGAAGCTTTCTTT.